This paragraph covers one T cell receptor (beta chain) sequence. The data were obtained in a study of cytomegalovirus exposure and HLA in healthy donors. The J segment lost 7 bases and the V segment lost 3 bases, leaving 11 bases of the junction unmatched. This CDR3 is built from 16 residues. The PCR used 60 Vbeta and 13 Jbeta primers. Measured with immunoSEQ multiplex PCR; TCRdb has only the in-frame clones, and not every one. The data contain around 130,000 clones, 65% to 90% of them singletons. The sample taken for sequencing was PBMCs. The receptor was isolated from a girl aged 2-9 years in good health and CMV-seronegative. The chain couples TRBV23-1 to TRBJ1-2; 10 positions agree with TRBD1. TRBV23-1 is known as an ORF, though its function is uncertain. CDR3 in DNA: TGCGCCAGCAGTCACCCTCCGGGACAGGGGCAGACTGGCTACACCTTC. This translates into CASSHPPGQGQTGYTF.